This T cell receptor (beta chain) stems from a study of Ad26.COV2.S vaccination and SARS-CoV-2 variants (dated by TCRdb to the early 2020s). With regard to the full study: Vaccine-arm donors came from COV1001, a multicentre, randomized, double-blind, placebo-controlled phase I-IIa trial of Ad26.COV2.S in healthy adults. A total of roughly 30 samples were included in the TCR-sequenced set, comprising around 19 Ad26.COV2.S vaccine recipients, 5 placebo recipients and 8 SARS-CoV-2 convalescent individuals. Trial participants were randomized into five groups of five: low-dose or high-dose Ad26.COV2.S given once or twice, or placebo on both occasions. Ad26.COV2.S was given intramuscularly at 5x10^10 or 1x10^11 viral particles, as a single shot or as two shots 56 days apart. TCRbeta repertoire sequencing served as the tool for gauging how specific and how broad the SARS-CoV-2-reactive T cell receptors were following Ad26.COV2.S vaccination. Investigators did not know the trial group allocation while performing experiments and assessing outcomes.

The paper's findings and limits, for the study overall: The authors noted that total T cell responses may have been underestimated by the TCR breadth and depth analyses. After vaccination, substantial breadth of spike-specific CD8+ and CD4+ T cell responses was reported. Ad26.COV2.S recipients had higher spike-specific TCR breadth than placebo recipients (P = 0.0014). Non-spike TCR breadth was comparable between vaccine and placebo recipients, consistent with the vaccine containing only spike. The study was not powered for comparison of responses between vaccine doses or regimens.

TCRbeta CDR3 regions were sequenced with the immunoSEQ Assay. After extraction, genomic DNA underwent amplification by bias-controlled multiplex PCR, followed by high-throughput sequencing. Per the authors' processing: To quantify the absolute abundance of each unique TCRbeta CDR3 region, sequences were collapsed and filtered. T cell fraction was estimated by normalization of TCRbeta template counts to usable DNA, with usable DNA being measured through amplification of reference genes present in all nucleated cells. Repertoire TCRs were annotated as SARS-CoV-2-specific by exact matching of V gene, CDR3 amino acid sequence and J gene to a known reactive TCR set. MIRA supplied the reference SARS-CoV-2 TCR set, which was filtered for enrichment in COVID-19-positive ImmuneCODE repertoires so that public or cross-reactive TCRs were removed. Using the MIRA antigens, annotated TCRs were further analysed by specific ORF or by position within an ORF. Breadth was defined as annotated unique rearrangements over total unique productive rearrangements; depth was the summed frequency of those rearrangements. Two-sided Wilcoxon rank-sum tests were applied when comparing TCR breadth between groups. In its TCRdb copy, this immuneACCESS table keeps in-frame sequences only and misses some clones. Where compared with another copy, unresolved V genes explain less than half of these, and the others have no known cause. That table supplies the V and J calls and clone size; D and trimming were determined from the DNA. The sample table records roughly 330,000 clones; 85% to 90% of these occur just once. The ten largest clones take up about 5.4% of the sample.

Comments on this clone: The antigen it binds to is not known. The input lacks base qualities; no much larger clone sits a single base away.

In the paper's terms, the treatment or condition label means: around 19 received Ad26.COV2.S at low or high dose, single or two shots; about 5 received placebo; per-sample allocation not given. For vaccine and placebo recipients, the sequenced repertoires came from samples collected on day 63 after the first injection. Cohort 1b enrolled some 25 adults aged 18-55 years at a single site in Boston, USA, between 29 July and 7 August 2020. Ad26.COV2.S was a replication-incompetent adenovirus type 26 vector that expressed a prefusion-stabilized SARS-CoV-2 spike protein derived from the original Wuhan strain. Cut back by 3 bases and 2 bases, the V and J ends lie 12 bases apart. The germline V gene (reference sequence) gives CDR1 as DFQATT and CDR2 as SNEGSKA. From cysteine to phenylalanine, the CDR3 is 14 amino acids long. CDR3 DNA is the only sequence kept; it has 42 bases, read in frame from the first base.

The specimen comprised peripheral blood, sampled in a trial of Ad26.COV2.S vaccine versus placebo. The rearrangement combines TRBV20-1 with TRBJ2-3, with a weak D call of TRBD2 (6 bases match). This TCR derives from a person between 18 and 65 years old who received the Ad26.COV2.S COVID-19 vaccine or a placebo. The DNA sequence is as follows: TGCAGTGCTAGTGGCTGGGGGGTCACAGATACGCAGTATTTT. Its protein product is CSASGWGVTDTQYF.